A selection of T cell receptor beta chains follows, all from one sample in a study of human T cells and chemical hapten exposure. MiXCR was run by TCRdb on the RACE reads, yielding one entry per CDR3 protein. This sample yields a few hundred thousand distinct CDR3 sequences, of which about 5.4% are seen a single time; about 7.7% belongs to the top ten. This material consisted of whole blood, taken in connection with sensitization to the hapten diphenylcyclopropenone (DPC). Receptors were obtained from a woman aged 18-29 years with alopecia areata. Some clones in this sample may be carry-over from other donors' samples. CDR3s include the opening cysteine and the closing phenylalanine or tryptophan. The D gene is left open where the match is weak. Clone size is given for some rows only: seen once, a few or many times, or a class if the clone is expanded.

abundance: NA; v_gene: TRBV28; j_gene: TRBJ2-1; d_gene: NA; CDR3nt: TGTGCCAGCACCCTGGGGAGCTCCTACAATGAGCAGTTCTTC; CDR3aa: CASTLGSSYNEQFF
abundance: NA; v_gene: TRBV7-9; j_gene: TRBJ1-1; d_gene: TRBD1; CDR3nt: TGTGCCAGCAGCTCTAGGACAGGGTCTGTAAACACTGAAGCTTTCTTT; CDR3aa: CASSSRTGSVNTEAFF
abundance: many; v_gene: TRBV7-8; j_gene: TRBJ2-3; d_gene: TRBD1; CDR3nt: TGTGCCAGCAGCTTAGGTTGGACCACAGGGGCGACAGATACGCAGTATTTT; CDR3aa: CASSLGWTTGATDTQYF
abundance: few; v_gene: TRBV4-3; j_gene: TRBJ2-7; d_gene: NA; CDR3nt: TGCGCCAGCAGCCAGGACCTGGCCTACGAGCAGTACTTC; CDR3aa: CASSQDLAYEQYF
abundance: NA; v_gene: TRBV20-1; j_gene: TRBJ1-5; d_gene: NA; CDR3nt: TGCAGTGCTAGACAGGGTGGTAACAATCAGCCCCAGCATTTT; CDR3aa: CSARQGGNNQPQHF
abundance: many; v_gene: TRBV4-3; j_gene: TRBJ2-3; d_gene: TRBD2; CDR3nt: TGCGCCAGCAGCCAAGTCGCCTCGGGCGGGGGGGTAGATACGCAGTATTTT; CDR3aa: CASSQVASGGGVDTQYF
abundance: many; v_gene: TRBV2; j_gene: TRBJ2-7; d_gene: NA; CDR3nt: TGTGCCAGCAGTGGAACTAAACGCCTAGCGACGGTCTACGAGCAGTACTTC; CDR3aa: CASSGTKRLATVYEQYF
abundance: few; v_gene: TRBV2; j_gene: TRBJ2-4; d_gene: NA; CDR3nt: TGTGCCAGCAGTGAAACGGTCGGGGACCCCAAAGTTCAGTACTTC; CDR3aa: CASSETVGDPKVQYF
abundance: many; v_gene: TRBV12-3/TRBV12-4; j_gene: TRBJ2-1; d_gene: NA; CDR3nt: TGTGCCAGCAGGCTGACTGTCATCAGTGAGCAGTTCTTC; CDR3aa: CASRLTVISEQFF
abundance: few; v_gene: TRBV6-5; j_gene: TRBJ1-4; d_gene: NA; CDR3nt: TGTGCCAGCAGTCTACAGGGCGGGGGCGAAAAACTGTTTTTT; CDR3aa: CASSLQGGGEKLFF
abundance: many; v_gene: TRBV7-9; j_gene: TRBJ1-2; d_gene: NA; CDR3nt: TGTGCCAGCAGCTTACAGGGGCTAGACTATGGCTACACCTTC; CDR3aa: CASSLQGLDYGYTF
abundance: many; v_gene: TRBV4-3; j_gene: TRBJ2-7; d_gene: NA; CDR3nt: TGCGCCAGCAGCCAAGATCTAAGTGGCGGAACCTCCTACGAGCAGTACTTC; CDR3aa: CASSQDLSGGTSYEQYF
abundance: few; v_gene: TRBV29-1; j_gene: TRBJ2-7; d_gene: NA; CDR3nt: TGCAGCGCCCGGCAGGGGATCACCTACGAGCAGTACTTC; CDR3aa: CSARQGITYEQYF
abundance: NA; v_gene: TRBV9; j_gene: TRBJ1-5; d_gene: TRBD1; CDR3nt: TGTGCCAGCAGCACGCAGGGACAGGGGGATAGTAGCAATCAGCCCCAGCATTTT; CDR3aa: CASSTQGQGDSSNQPQHF
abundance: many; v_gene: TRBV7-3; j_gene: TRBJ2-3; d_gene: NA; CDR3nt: TGTGCCAGCAGCGCGGCACAGGGTACGGGCACAGATACGCAGTATTTT; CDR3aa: CASSAAQGTGTDTQYF
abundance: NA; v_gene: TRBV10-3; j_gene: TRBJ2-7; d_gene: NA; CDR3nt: TGTGCCATCAGGGACTTAGAACGTGTCTACGAGCAGCACTTC; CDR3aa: CAIRDLERVYEQHF
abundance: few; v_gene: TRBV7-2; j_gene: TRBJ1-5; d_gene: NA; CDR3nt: TGTGCCAGCAGCCCCAGACAGAGCAATCAGCCCCAGCATTTT; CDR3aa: CASSPRQSNQPQHF
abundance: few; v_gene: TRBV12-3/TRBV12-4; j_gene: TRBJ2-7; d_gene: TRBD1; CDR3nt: TGTGCCAGCAGTTTAACCGGGACAGGGTCCTACGAGCAGTACTTC; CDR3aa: CASSLTGTGSYEQYF
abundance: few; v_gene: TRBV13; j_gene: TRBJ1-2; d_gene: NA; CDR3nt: TGTGCCAGCAGCGGATCCGGCCTATATGGCTACACCTTC; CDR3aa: CASSGSGLYGYTF
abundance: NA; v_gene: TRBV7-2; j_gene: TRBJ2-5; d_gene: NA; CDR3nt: TGTGCCAGCAGCTTAGTCCCTCTAGGCAGGGGGGACCAAGAGACCCAGTACTTC; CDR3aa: CASSLVPLGRGDQETQYF
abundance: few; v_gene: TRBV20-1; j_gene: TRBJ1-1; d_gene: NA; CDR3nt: TGCAGTGCTAGAGATCTGGACAGGAACACTGAAGCTTTCTTT; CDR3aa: CSARDLDRNTEAFF
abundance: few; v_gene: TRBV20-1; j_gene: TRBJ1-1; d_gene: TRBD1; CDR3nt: TGCAGTGCTAGACCGGAGGACAGGGGGACCACTGAAGCTTTCTTT; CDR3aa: CSARPEDRGTTEAFF
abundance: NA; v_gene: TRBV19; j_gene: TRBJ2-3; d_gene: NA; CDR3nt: TGTGCCAGTAGACCGGGAGCCACAGATACGCAGTATTTT; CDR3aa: CASRPGATDTQYF
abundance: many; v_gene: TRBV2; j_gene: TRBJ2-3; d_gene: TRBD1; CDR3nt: TGTGCCAGCAGGGGGACAGGGGGCTCAGATACGCAGTATTTT; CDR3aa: CASRGTGGSDTQYF
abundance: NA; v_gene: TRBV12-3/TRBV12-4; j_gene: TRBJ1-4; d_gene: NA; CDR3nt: TGTGCCAGCAGTTTACAGGCTAATAATGAAAAACTGTTTTTT; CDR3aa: CASSLQANNEKLFF
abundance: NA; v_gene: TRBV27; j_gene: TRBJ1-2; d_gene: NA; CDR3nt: TGTGCCGCTTACGATGGCTATGGCTACACCTTC; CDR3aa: CAAYDGYGYTF
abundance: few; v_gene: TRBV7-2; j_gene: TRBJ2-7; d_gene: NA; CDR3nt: TGTGCCAGCAGCTTAACGCTCTCCTACGAGCAGTACTTC; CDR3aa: CASSLTLSYEQYF
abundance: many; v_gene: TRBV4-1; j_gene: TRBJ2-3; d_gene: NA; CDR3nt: TGCGCCAGCAGCCCAGGGACTGAAACAGATACGCAGTATTTT; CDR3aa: CASSPGTETDTQYF
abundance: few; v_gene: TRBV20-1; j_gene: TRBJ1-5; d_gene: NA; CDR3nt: TGCAGTGCTAGAGATGGGTGGTCAGAAAATCAGCGCCAGCATTTT; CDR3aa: CSARDGWSENQRQHF
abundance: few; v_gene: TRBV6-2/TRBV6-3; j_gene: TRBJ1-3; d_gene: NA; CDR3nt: TGTGCCAGCAGTTACTCGGCAAGGGCGGACAGAAATTTT; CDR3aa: CASSYSARADRNF
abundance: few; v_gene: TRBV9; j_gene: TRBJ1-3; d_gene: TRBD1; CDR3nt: TGTGCCAGCAGCACCCGCGGACAGGGATTAGGAAACACCATATATTTT; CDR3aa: CASSTRGQGLGNTIYF
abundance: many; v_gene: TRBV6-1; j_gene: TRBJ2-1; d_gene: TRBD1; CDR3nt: TGTGCCACTAGGAACCCGGGACAGGGGCAGAATGAGCAGTTCTTC; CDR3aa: CATRNPGQGQNEQFF
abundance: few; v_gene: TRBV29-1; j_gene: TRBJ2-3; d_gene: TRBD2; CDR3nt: TGCAGCGTTGAGGACGGAACAGCGGGGGGGTTGTTAGATACGCAGTATTTT; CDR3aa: CSVEDGTAGGLLDTQYF
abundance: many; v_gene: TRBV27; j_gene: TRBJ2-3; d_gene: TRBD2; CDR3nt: TGTGCCAGCAGTCGGACTAGCGGGGGCACAGATACGCAGTATTTT; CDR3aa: CASSRTSGGTDTQYF
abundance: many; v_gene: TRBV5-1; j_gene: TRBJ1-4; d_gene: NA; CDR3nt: TGCGCCAGCAGCTTGGGGAGGTTTGCAACTAATGAAAAACTGTTTTTT; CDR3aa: CASSLGRFATNEKLFF
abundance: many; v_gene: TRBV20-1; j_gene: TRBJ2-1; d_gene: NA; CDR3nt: TGCAGCATAGCGGCGGGATACAATGAGCAGTTCTTC; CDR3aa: CSIAAGYNEQFF
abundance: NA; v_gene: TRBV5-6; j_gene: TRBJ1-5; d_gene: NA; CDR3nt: TGTGCCAGCAGCTTGGGGGGCGTAGGAAATCAGCCCCAGCATTTT; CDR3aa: CASSLGGVGNQPQHF
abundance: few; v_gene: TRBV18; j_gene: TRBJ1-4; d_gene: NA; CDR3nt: TGTGCCAGCTCACCCCGGACAGCCCTTAATAAAGAAAAACTGTTTTTT; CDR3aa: CASSPRTALNKEKLFF
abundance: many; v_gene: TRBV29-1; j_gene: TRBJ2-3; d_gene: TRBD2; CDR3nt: TGCAGCGTCGGGTCCGGGAGGCCTACAGATACGCAGTATTTT; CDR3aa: CSVGSGRPTDTQYF
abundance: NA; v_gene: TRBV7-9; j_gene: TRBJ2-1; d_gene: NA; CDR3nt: TGTGCCAGCAGCCCCCCCGGGACAATGTACAATGAGCAGTTCTTC; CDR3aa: CASSPPGTMYNEQFF
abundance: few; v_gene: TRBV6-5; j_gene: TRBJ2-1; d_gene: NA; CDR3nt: TGTGCCAGCAGTTACCTGGACCGCTACAATGAGCAGTTCTTC; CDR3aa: CASSYLDRYNEQFF
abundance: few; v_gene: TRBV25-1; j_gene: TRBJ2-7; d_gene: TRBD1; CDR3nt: TGTGCCAGCAGTGAAGGACAGGGGAGCGAGCAGTACTTC; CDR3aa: CASSEGQGSEQYF
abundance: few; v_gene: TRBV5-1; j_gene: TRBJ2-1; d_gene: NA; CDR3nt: TGCGCCAGCAGCTTGATGGCAGGGGAGGGCAATGAGCAGTTCTTC; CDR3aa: CASSLMAGEGNEQFF
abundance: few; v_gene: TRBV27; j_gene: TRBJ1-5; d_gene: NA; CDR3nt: TGTGCCAGCAGTTTTCAGCCGCCTGGGAGCAATCAGCCCCAGCATTTT; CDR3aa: CASSFQPPGSNQPQHF
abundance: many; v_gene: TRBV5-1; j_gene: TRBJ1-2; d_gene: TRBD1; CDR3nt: TGCGCCAGCAGCGTTCCAGGGGGAAGTATCTATGGCTACACCTTC; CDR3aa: CASSVPGGSIYGYTF
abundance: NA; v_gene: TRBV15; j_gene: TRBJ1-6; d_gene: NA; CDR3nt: TGTGCCACCAGCAGAGATCAGGATTCACCCCTCCACTTT; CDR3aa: CATSRDQDSPLHF